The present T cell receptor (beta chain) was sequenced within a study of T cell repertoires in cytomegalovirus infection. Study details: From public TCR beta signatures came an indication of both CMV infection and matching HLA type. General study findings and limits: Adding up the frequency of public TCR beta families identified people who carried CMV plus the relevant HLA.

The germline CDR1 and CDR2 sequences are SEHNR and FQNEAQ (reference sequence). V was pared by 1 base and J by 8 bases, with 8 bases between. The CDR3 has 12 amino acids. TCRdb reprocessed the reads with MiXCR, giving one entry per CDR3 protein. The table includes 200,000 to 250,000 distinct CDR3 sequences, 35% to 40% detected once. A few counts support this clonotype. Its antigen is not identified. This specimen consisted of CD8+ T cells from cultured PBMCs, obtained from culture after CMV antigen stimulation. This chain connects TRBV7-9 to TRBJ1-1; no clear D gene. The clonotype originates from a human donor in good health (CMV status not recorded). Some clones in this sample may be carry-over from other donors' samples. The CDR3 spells CASSLDTTEAFF. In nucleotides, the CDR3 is TGTGCCAGCAGCTTAGACACGACAGAAGCTTTCTTT.